This T cell receptor beta chain was profiled in a study of early T cells in non-severe SARS-CoV-2 infection. Turning to the study itself: Investigators sequenced bulk RNA drawn from unsorted whole blood, and chains remained unpaired.

Germline CDR1 ENHRY, CDR2 SYGVKD. There are 13 residues in the CDR3. V lost 4 bases, J lost 2 bases, and 9 bases lay in between. Attachment of unique molecular identifiers to individual cDNA molecules was performed. TCRdb used MiXCR to reprocess the 5' RACE reads, holding one entry per CDR3 protein. The table lists 60,000 or so distinct CDR3 sequences, about 12% of them singletons, with less than 4.5% in the top ten. Study-wide results and caveats: Matching results from VDJdb favored anti-spike CD8 responses, leaving private and CD4 specificities undetected.

This clonotype was counted ten times or more. Its matching antigen is unknown. The TCR was taken from an adult who was a healthcare worker with PCR-confirmed SARS-CoV-2 infection or an uninfected control (not recorded which). Sequenced sample: whole blood. The chain recombines TRBV10-3 with TRBJ2-7, with D hard to call. CDR3 coding DNA: TGTGCCATCAGTGCTGGCGCGACCTACGAGCAGTACTTC. Encoded protein: CAISAGATYEQYF.